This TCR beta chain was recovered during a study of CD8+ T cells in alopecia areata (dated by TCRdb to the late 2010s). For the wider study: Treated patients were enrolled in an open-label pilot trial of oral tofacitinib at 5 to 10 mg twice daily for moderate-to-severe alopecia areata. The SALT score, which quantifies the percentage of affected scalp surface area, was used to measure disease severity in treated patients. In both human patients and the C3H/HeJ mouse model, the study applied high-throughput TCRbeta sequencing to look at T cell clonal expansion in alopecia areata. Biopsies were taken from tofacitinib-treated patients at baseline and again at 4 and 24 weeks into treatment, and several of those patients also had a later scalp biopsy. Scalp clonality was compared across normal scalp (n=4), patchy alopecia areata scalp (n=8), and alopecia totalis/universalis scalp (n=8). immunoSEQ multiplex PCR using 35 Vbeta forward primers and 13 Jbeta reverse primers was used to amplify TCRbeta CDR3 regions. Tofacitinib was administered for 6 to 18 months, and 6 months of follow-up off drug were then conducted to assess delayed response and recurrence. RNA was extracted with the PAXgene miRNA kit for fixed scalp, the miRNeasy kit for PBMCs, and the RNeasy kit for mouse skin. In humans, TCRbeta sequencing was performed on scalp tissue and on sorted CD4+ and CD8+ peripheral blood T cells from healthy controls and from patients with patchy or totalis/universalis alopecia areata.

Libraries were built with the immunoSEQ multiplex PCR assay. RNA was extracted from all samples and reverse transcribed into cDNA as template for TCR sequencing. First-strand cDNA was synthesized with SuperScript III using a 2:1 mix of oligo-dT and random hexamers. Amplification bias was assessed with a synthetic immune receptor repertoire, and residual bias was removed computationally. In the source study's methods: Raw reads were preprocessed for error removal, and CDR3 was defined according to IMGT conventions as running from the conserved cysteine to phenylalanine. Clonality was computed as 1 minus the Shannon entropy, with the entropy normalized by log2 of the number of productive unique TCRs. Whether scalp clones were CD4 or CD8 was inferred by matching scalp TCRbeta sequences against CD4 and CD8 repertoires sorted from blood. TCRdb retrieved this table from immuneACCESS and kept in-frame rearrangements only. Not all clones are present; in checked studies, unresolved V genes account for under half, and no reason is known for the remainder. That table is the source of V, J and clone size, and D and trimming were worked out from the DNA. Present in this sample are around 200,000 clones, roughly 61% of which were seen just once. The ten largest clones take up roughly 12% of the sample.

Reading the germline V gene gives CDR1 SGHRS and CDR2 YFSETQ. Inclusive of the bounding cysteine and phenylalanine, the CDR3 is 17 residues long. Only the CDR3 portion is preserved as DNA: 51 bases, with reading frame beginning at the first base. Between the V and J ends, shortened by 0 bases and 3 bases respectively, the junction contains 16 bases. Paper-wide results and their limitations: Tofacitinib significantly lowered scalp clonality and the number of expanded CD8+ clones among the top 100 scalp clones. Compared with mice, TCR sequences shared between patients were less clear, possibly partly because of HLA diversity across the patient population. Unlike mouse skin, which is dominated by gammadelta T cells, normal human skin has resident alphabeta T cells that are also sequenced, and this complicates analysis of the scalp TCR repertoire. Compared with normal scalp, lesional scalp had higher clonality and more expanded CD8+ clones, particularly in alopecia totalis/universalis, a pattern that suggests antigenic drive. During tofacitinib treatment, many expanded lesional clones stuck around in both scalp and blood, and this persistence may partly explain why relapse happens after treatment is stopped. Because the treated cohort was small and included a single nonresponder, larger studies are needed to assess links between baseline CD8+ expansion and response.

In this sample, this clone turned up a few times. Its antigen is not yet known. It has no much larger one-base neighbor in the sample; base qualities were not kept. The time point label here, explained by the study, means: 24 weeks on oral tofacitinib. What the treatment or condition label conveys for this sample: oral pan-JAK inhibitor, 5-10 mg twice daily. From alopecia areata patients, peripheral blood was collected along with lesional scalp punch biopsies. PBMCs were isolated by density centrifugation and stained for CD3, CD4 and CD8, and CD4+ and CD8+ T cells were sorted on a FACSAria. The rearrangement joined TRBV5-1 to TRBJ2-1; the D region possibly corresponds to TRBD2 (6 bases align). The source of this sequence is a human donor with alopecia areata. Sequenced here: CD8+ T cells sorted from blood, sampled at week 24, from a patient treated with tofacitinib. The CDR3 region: CASSLVSGLSLYNEQFF. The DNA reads TGCGCCAGCAGCTTGGTTTCGGGACTGAGTCTCTACAATGAGCAGTTCTTC.